The entry below describes one TCR beta chain. The CDR3 length is 14 residues. Germline V gene sequence: CDR1 SEHNR, CDR2 FQNEAQ (reference sequence). V dropped 2 bases and J dropped 5 bases, with 13 bases sitting between them. This entry comes from a study of blood T cell repertoires in COVID-19. Study context: The origin of the acute and convalescent COVID-19 samples was the United States, Italy and Spain. From T cells, B-cell-depleted T cells, or PBMCs came the material, which was cDNA or gDNA.

Those enrolled in Seattle joined during active infection and were followed longitudinally afterward. Source study methods: Amplified reference gene primers provided the basis for estimating nucleated cell counts. Only in-frame clones appear in the TCRdb table, and some are missing; sequencing was by immunoSEQ multiplex PCR. The V and J calls and clone size come from that table; D and trimming were worked out from the DNA. The table records about 130,000 clones, about 89% of them present only once. Sequenced: peripheral blood. The receptor's source is a woman between 65 and 79 years old with COVID-19, enrolled during active disease. V usage is TRBV7-9 and J usage is TRBJ2-7; the D gene is possibly TRBD2 (5 bases). This chain's CDR3 is CASSLPAAGHEQYF. The CDR3 bases are TGTGCCAGCAGCTTACCTGCGGCGGGCCACGAGCAGTACTTC.